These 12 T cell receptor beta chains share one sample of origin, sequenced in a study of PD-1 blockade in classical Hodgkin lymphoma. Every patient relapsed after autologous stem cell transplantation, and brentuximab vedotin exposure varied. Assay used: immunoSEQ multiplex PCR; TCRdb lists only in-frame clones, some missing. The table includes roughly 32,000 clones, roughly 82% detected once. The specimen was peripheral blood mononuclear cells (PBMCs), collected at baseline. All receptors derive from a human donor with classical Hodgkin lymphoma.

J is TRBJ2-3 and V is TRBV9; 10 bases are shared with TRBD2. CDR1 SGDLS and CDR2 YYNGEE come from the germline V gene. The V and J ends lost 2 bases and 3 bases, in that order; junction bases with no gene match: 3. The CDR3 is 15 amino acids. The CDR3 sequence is CASSVQAGGTDTQYF. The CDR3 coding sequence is TGTGCCAGCAGCGTTCAAGCGGGGGGGACAGATACGCAGTATTTT.

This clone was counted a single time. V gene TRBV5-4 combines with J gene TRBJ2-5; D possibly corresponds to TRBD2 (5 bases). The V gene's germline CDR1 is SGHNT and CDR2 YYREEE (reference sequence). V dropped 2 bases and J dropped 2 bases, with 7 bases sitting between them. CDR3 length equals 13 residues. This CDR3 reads CASSLRTQETQYF. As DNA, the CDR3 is TGTGCCAGCAGCTTACGGACTCAAGAGACCCAGTACTTC.

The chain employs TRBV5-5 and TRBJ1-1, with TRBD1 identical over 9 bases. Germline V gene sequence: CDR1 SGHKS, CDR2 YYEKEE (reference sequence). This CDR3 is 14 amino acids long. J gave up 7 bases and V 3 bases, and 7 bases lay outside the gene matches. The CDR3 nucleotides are TGTGCCAGCAGCTCACAGGGGGCAATCGGTGAAGCTTTCTTT. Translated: CASSSQGAIGEAFF.

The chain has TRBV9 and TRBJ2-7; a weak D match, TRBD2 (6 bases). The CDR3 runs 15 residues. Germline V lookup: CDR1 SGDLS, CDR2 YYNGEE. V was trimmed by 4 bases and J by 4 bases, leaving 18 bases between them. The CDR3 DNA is TGTGCCAGCAGCCCCCAGGAGGGAGCGATTTACGAGCAGTACTTC. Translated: CASSPQEGAIYEQYF.

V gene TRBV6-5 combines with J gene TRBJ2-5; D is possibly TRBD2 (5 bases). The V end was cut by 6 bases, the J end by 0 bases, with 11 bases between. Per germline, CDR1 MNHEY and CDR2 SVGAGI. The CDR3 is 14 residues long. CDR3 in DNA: TGTGCCAGCAGGGACTTCTCTCACCAAGAGACCCAGTACTTC. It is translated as CASRDFSHQETQYF.

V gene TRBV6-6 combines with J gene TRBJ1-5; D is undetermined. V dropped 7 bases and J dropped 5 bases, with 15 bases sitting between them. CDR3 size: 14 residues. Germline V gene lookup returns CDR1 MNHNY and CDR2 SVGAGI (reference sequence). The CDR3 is CASNGVAADQPQHF. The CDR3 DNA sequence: TGTGCCAGCAACGGAGTGGCCGCTGATCAGCCCCAGCATTTT.

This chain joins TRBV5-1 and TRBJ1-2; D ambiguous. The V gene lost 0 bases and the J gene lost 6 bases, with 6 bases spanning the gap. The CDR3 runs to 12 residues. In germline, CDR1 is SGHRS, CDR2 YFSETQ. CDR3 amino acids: CASSLGQDGYTF. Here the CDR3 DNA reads TGCGCCAGCAGCTTGGGTCAGGATGGCTACACCTTC.

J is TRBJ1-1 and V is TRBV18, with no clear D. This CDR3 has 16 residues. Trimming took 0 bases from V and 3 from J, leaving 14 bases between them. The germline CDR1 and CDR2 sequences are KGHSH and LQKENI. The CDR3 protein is CASSPPIPGEYTEAFF. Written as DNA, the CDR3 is TGTGCCAGCTCACCACCTATTCCGGGCGAGTACACTGAAGCTTTCTTT.

CDR3 bases: TGTGCCACCAGCAGAGCGATTGGACTAGCGTCCACCGGGGTCTACAATGAGCAGTTCTTC. It codes for CATSRAIGLASTGVYNEQFF. V usage is TRBV15 and J usage is TRBJ2-1, with TRBD2 identical over 9 bases. There are 20 residues in the CDR3. The V segment lost 1 base and the J segment 3 bases; nucleotides outside the gene matches: 16. CDR1 and CDR2 (germline): LNHNV, YYDKDF (reference sequence).

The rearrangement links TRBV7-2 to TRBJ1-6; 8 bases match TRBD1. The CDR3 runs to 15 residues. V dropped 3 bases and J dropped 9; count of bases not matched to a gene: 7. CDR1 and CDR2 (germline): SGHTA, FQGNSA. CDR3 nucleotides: TGTGCCAGCAGCTTGTTATCAGGGGGCGGTTCACCCCTCCACTTT. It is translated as CASSLLSGGGSPLHF. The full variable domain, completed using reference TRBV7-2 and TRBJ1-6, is GAGVSQSPSNKVTEKGKDVELRCDPISGHTALYWYRQSLGQGLEFLIYFQGNSAPDKSGLPSDRFSAERTGGSVSTLTIQRTQQEDSAVYLCASSLLSGGGSPLHFGNGTRLTVT.

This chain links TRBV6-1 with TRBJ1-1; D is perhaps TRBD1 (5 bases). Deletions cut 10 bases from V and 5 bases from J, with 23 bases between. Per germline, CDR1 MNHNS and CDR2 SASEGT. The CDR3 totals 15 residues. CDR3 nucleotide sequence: TGTGCCACCAGCTCCAATTGGTGGGGGAGTACTGAAGCTTTCTTT. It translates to CATSSNWWGSTEAFF.

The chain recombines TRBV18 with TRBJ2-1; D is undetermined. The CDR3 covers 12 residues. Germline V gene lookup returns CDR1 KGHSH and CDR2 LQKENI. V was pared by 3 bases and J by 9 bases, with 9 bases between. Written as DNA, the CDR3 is TGTGCCAGCTCACCGGTCGGGCTTGAGCAGTTCTTC. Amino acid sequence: CASSPVGLEQFF.